Below are 7 T cell receptor beta chains sequenced from a single sample in a study of T cells after posttransplantation cyclophosphamide. Only in-frame clones appear in the TCRdb table, and some are missing; sequencing was by immunoSEQ multiplex PCR. The sample has tens of thousands of clones, none seen only once. What was sequenced was PBMCs. The receptor set was obtained from a woman in her sixties or seventies in good health, CMV-negative, and a related stem cell transplant donor.

This clone occurred many times. This chain connects TRBV28 to TRBJ1-1; D call uncertain. V dropped 10 bases and J dropped 4 bases, with 19 bases sitting between them. Per the germline V gene, CDR1 is MDHEN and CDR2 is SYDVKM. The CDR3 sequence is 14 residues long. CDR3 bases: TGTGCCACCAACCCCGGTTCCTGGAGCACTGAAGCTTTCTTT. Translated, it gives CATNPGSWSTEAFF.

This clone was observed many times. This rearrangement joins TRBV30 to TRBJ2-5; a possible D gene is TRBD2 (5 bases). CDR1 and CDR2 (germline): GTSNPN, SVGIG (reference sequence). The V end lost 4 bases, the J end lost 2 bases, and 14 bases lay between the germline ends. This CDR3 region has 14 residues. The CDR3 reads CAWNRGGSQETQYF. DNA of the CDR3: TGTGCCTGGAATCGGGGTGGCAGTCAAGAGACCCAGTACTTC.

This clone was seen more than once but under ten times. This chain links TRBV28 with TRBJ2-1, with D tentatively TRBD1 (6 bases). Deletions cut 2 bases from V and 12 bases from J, with 17 bases between. Germline V gene lookup returns CDR1 MDHEN and CDR2 SYDVKM. The CDR3 loop spans 14 amino acids. The CDR3 bases are TGTGCCAGCAGTTTACTCAGGGGACACCAACCGCAGTTCTTC. This encodes CASSLLRGHQPQFF.

This chain uses TRBV7-7 with TRBJ2-7; TRBD2 might be the D (6 bases). Trimming pared 5 bases from V and 5 bases from J, leaving 16 bases between. Germline V gene lookup returns CDR1 SSHAT and CDR2 FNYEAQ (reference sequence). The CDR3 contains 14 residues. The CDR3 is CASSPAGSMNEQYF. The DNA for the CDR3 is TGTGCCAGCAGCCCCGCCGGGAGTATGAACGAGCAGTACTTC.

This clone was detected ten times or more. V and J are TRBV19 and TRBJ2-1, with TRBD2 matching over 7 bases. Trimming removed 1 base from V and 9 bases from J; junction bases left unmatched: 9. Germline CDR1 reads LNHDA; CDR2 reads SQIVND (reference sequence). This CDR3 contains 15 residues. The CDR3 bases are TGTGCCAGTAGTATAGGAGCGGGAAAGGGTATTGAGCAGTTCTTC. Translated: CASSIGAGKGIEQFF.

This clone has at least ten counts. The genes are TRBV5-1 and TRBJ1-1; D uncertain. The CDR3 has 14 residues. Trimming took 6 bases from V and 0 from J, leaving 12 bases between them. Germline V gene lookup returns CDR1 SGHRS and CDR2 YFSETQ. The CDR3 sequence is CASTGGSLNTEAFF. For the CDR3, the DNA is TGCGCCAGCACAGGAGGCAGTTTGAACACTGAAGCTTTCTTT.

This clone was detected many times. The chain uses TRBV20-1 and TRBJ1-1; no clear D gene. CDR1 and CDR2 (germline): DFQATT, SNEGSKA (reference sequence). The germline V and J ends were trimmed by 5 bases and 1 base, with 5 bases remaining between them. The CDR3 has 11 residues. The CDR3: CSAPENTEAFF. The CDR3 region has the DNA TGCAGTGCTCCAGAGAACACTGAAGCTTTCTTT.